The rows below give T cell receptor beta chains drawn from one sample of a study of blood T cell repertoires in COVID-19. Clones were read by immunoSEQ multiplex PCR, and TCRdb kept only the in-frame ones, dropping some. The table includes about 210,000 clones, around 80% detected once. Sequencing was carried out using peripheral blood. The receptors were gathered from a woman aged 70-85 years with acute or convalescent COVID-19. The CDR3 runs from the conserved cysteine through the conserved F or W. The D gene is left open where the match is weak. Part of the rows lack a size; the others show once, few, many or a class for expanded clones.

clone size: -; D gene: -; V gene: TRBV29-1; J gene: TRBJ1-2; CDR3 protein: CSVESGGHGYTF; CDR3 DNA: TGCAGCGTTGAATCGGGGGGCCATGGCTACACCTTC
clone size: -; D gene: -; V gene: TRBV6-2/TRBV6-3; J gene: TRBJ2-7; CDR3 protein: CASSYASSFAHEQYF; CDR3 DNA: TGTGCCAGCAGTTATGCCTCTAGCTTCGCCCACGAGCAGTACTTC
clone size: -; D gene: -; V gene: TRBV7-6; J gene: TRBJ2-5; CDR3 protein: CASSLVRGGGQETQYF; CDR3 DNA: TGTGCCAGCAGCTTAGTTAGGGGGGGTGGTCAAGAGACCCAGTACTTC
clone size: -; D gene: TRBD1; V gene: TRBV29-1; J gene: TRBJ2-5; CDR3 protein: CSVSGDRLAGAQYF; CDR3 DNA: TGCAGCGTATCGGGGGACAGGCTGGCAGGGGCCCAGTACTTC
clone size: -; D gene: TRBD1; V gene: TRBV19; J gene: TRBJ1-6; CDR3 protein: CASSDSGGWDSPLHF; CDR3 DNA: TGTGCCAGTAGTGATTCAGGGGGTTGGGATTCACCCCTCCACTTT
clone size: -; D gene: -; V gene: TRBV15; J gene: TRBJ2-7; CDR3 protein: CATSREGASIYEQYF; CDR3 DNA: TGTGCCACCAGCAGAGAGGGGGCCTCTATCTACGAGCAGTACTTC
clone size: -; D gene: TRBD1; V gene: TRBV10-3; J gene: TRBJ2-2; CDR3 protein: CAISEGRDRNTGELFF; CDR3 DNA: TGTGCCATCAGTGAGGGCCGGGACAGGAACACCGGGGAGCTGTTTTTT
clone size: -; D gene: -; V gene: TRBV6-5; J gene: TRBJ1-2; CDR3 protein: CASSYSRGPYGYTF; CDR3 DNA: TGTGCCAGCAGTTACTCTAGGGGCCCGTATGGCTACACCTTC
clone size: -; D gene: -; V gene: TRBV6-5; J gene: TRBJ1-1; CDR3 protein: CASSTGLTEAFF; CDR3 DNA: TGTGCCAGCAGTACAGGGCTCACTGAAGCTTTCTTT
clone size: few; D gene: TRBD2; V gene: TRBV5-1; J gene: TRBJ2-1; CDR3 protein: CASSTGLAGGYNEQFF; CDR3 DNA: TGCGCCAGCAGCACCGGACTAGCGGGGGGTTACAATGAGCAGTTCTTC
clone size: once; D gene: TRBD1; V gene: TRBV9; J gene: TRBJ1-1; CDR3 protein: CASSPRTGNTEAFF; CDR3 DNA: TGTGCCAGCAGCCCCCGGACAGGGAACACTGAAGCTTTCTTT
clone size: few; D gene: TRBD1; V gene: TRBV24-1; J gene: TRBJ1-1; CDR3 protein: CATSMGQGNTEAFF; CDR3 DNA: TGTGCCACCAGTATGGGACAGGGGAACACTGAAGCTTTCTTT
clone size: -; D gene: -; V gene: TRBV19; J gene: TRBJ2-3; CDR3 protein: CASSIVGLVPTDTQYF; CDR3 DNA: TGTGCCAGTAGTATAGTAGGTCTAGTCCCCACAGATACGCAGTATTTT
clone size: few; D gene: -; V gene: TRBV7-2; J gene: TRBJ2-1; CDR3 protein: CASREGNEQFF; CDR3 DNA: TGTGCCAGCAGGGAGGGCAATGAGCAGTTCTTC
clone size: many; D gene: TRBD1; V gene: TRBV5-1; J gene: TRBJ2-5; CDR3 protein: CASSLGTGRQETQYF; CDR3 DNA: TGCGCCAGCAGCTTGGGGACAGGCCGACAAGAGACCCAGTACTTC
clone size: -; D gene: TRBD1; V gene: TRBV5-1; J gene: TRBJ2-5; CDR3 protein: CAIDRSPLQDTTGDQETQYF; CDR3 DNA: TGCGCCATCGACCGTAGTCCCCTGCAAGATACTACAGGGGACCAAGAGACCCAGTACTTC
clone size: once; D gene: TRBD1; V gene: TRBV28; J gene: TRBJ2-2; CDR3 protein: CASSPPGQGFGGELFF; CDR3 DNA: TGTGCCAGCAGCCCCCCGGGACAGGGCTTTGGCGGGGAGCTGTTTTTT
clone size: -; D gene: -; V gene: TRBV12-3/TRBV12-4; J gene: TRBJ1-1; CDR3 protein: CASTYIQVARPFF; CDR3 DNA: TGTGCCAGCACCTACATTCAGGTGGCCCGGCCTTTCTTT
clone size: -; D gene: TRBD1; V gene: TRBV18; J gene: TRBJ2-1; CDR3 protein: CASSPGQTNNEQFF; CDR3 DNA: TGTGCCAGCTCACCGGGACAGACAAACAATGAGCAGTTCTTC
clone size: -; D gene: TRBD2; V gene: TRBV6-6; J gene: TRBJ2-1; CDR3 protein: CASRDSGGNNEQFF; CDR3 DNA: TGTGCCAGCAGGGATAGCGGGGGGAACAATGAGCAGTTCTTC
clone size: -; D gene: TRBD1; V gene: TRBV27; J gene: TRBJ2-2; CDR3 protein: CASGDRGKAGELFF; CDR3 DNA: TGTGCCAGCGGGGACAGGGGGAAAGCCGGGGAGCTGTTTTTT
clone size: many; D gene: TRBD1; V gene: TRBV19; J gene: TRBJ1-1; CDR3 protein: CASSSQGAYTEAFF; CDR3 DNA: TGTGCCAGTAGTAGCCAGGGGGCTTACACTGAAGCTTTCTTT
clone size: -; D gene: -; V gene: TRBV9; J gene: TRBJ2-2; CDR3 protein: CASSATNSPNTGELFF; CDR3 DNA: TGTGCCAGCAGCGCCACAAACAGCCCGAACACCGGGGAGCTGTTTTTT
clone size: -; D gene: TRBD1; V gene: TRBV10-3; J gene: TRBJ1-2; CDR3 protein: CAISESMQGAPLETF; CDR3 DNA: TGTGCCATCAGTGAGTCGATGCAGGGGGCTCCCCTTGAGACCTTC
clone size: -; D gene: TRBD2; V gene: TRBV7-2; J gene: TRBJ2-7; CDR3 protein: CASSFNSGGSYEQYF; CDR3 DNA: TGTGCCAGCAGCTTCAATAGCGGGGGGTCCTACGAGCAGTACTTC
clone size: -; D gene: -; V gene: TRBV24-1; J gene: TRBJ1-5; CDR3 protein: CATSDPQGPQHF; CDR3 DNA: TGTGCCACCAGTGATCCCCAGGGGCCCCAGCATTTT
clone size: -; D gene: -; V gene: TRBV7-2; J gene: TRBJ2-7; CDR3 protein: CASSLEGLSYEQYF; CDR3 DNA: TGTGCCAGCAGCTTAGAAGGACTATCCTACGAGCAGTACTTC
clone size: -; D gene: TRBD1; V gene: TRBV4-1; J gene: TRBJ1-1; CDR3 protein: CASSQAGTGGVNTEAFF; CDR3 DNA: TGCGCCAGCAGCCAAGCCGGGACAGGGGGGGTGAACACTGAAGCTTTCTTT
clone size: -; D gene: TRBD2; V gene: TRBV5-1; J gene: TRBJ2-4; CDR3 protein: CASSYGLAGGNIQYF; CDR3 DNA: TGCGCCAGCAGCTACGGACTAGCGGGTGGAAACATTCAGTACTTC
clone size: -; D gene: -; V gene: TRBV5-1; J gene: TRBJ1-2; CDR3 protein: CASSLGRADGYTF; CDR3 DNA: TGCGCCAGCAGCTTGGGCAGGGCGGACGGCTACACCTTC
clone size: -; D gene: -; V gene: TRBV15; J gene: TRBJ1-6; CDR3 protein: CATSQANSPLHF; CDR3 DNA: TGTGCCACCAGCCAGGCCAATTCACCCCTCCACTTT
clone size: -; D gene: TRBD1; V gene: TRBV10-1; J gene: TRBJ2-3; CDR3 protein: CASSEETGFSDTQYF; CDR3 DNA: TGCGCCAGCAGTGAGGAGACAGGGTTTTCAGATACGCAGTATTTT
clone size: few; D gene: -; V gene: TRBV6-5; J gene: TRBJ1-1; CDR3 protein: CASSTGYGTEAFF; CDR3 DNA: TGTGCCAGCAGTACGGGGTATGGAACTGAAGCTTTCTTT
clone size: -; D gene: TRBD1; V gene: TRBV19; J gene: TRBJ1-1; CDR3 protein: CASSPATGRYTEAFF; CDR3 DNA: TGTGCCAGTAGTCCAGCGACAGGGAGGTACACTGAAGCTTTCTTT
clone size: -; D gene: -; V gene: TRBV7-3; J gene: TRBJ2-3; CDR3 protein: CASSFKGADTQYF; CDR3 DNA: TGTGCCAGCAGCTTCAAGGGGGCAGATACGCAGTATTTT
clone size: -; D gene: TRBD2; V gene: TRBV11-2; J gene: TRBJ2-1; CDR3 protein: CASSRPRGVSVSYNEQFF; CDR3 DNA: TGTGCCAGCAGCCGCCCCCGGGGGGTGTCTGTATCCTACAATGAGCAGTTCTTC
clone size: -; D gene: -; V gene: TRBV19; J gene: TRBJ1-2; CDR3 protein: CASSHRANYGYTF; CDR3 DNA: TGTGCCAGTAGTCACAGGGCGAACTATGGCTACACCTTC
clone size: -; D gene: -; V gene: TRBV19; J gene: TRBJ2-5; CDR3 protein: CASGGTVQETQYF; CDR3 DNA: TGTGCCAGTGGGGGGACAGTGCAAGAGACCCAGTACTTC
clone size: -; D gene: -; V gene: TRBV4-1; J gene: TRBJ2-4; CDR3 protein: CASSQVSGGVAKNIQYF; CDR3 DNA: TGCGCCAGCAGCCAAGTATCCGGGGGAGTAGCCAAAAACATTCAGTACTTC
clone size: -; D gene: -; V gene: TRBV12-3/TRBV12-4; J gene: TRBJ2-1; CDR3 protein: CASSQTPYNEQFF; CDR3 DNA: TGTGCCAGCAGCCAGACTCCTTACAATGAGCAGTTCTTC
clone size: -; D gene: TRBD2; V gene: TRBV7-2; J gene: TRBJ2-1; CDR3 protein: CASSFRARREGEQFF; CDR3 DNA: TGTGCCAGCAGCTTCCGGGCTCGGAGGGAGGGTGAGCAGTTCTTC
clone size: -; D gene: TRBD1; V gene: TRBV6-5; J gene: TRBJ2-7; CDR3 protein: CASSRRTGQYEQYF; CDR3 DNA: TGTGCCAGCAGTAGACGGACAGGGCAGTACGAGCAGTACTTC
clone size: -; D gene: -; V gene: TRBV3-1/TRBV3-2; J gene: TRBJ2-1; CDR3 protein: CASSQDPGLAGNEQFF; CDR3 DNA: TGTGCCAGCAGCCAAGATCCAGGACTCGCGGGGAATGAGCAGTTCTTC
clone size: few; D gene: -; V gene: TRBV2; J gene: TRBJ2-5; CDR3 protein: CASSEPAGLGGQETQYF; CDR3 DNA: TGTGCCAGCAGCGAACCCGCTGGACTAGGGGGGCAAGAGACCCAGTACTTC
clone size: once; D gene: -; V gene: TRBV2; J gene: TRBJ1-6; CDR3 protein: CASSEISQGIAPLHF; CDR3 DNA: TGTGCCAGCAGTGAAATAAGTCAGGGTATAGCACCCCTCCACTTT
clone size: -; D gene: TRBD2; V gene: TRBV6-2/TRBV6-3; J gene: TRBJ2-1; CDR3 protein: CASSWPGLGYNEQFF; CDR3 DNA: TGTGCCAGCAGTTGGCCTGGACTAGGGTACAATGAGCAGTTCTTC
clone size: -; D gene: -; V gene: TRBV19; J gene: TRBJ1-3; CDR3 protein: CASSVSGTQSSGNTIYF; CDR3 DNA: TGTGCCAGTAGTGTATCCGGGACACAGAGCTCTGGAAACACCATATATTTT
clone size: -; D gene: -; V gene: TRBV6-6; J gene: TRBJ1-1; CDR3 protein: CASSPGGGNTEAFF; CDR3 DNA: TGTGCCAGCAGTCCAGGCGGGGGGAACACTGAAGCTTTCTTT
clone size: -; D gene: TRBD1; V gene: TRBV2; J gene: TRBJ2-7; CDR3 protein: CASIVDRNPFYEQYF; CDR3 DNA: TGTGCCAGCATTGTGGACAGGAACCCCTTCTACGAGCAGTACTTC
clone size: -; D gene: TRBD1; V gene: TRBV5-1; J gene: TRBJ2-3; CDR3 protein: CASSFGQGASDTQYF; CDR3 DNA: TGCGCCAGCAGCTTTGGACAGGGGGCATCAGATACGCAGTATTTT
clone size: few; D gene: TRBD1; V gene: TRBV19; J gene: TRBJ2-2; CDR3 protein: CASIITGQTNTGELFF; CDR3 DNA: TGTGCCAGTATCATAACGGGACAGACGAACACCGGGGAGCTGTTTTTT
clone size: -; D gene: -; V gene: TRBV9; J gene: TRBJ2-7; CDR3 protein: CASSVGGRKSEQYF; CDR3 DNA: TGTGCCAGCAGCGTAGGAGGTAGAAAATCGGAGCAGTACTTC